Shown below are 26 T cell receptor beta chains from a single sample sequenced in a study of synovial regulatory T cells in juvenile arthritis. Sequencing was performed with immunoSEQ multiplex PCR; in TCRdb, only in-frame clones are kept and a portion is missing. The sample totals 9,000 to 10,000 clones. Material: Treg cells from blood. Subset: remaining (HLA-DR-negative) circulating blood Treg cells. Receptors were obtained from a donor younger than 30 with juvenile idiopathic arthritis.

V usage is TRBV6-6 and J usage is TRBJ1-3. The CDR3 is 14 amino acids. The record lacks a DNA sequence. Germline V gene sequence: CDR1 MNHNY, CDR2 SVGAGI (reference sequence). The CDR3: CASSPGNAGNTIYF.

The chain recombines TRBV6-5 with TRBJ1-6; TCRdb calls TRBD1, which cannot be checked without DNA. The germline V gene encodes CDR1 MNHEY and CDR2 SVGAGI. The CDR3 length is 14 residues. There is no recorded DNA. CDR3 residues: CASLSRQGGSPLHF.

The V gene is TRBV19, the J gene TRBJ1-2. This CDR3 contains 12 residues. DNA was not recorded. Germline V gives CDR1 LNHDA, CDR2 SQIVND (reference sequence). The CDR3 protein is CASSNGNYGYTF.

The gene calls are TRBV4-3 and TRBJ1-6. Germline-derived CDR1 and CDR2 are LGHNA and YSLEER. The CDR3 spans 15 residues. There is no recorded DNA. CDR3 amino acids: CASSQDYGYNSPLHF.

V usage is TRBV27 and J usage is TRBJ2-6. This CDR3 region has 17 residues. Only the protein sequence is given. Germline CDR1 is MNHEY and CDR2 is SMNVEV (reference sequence). The CDR3 spells CASSFRSGPSGANVLTF.

The chain joins TRBV19 to TRBJ1-3. Per germline, CDR1 LNHDA and CDR2 SQIVND (reference sequence). The CDR3 is 14 amino acids. Only the protein sequence is given. CDR3 sequence reads: CASSIGYTGNTIYF.

The V gene is TRBV5-6, the J gene TRBJ2-7; TCRdb designates TRBD1, a call that cannot be tested without DNA. The germline V gene has CDR1 SGHDT and CDR2 YYEEEE. This CDR3 has 14 amino acids. No DNA is listed. The CDR3 here is CASSLLDRTYEQYF.

The CDR3 here is CASSPRTVMNTEAFF. V gene TRBV18 combines with J gene TRBJ1-1; no DNA is available, so the TRBD1 call from TCRdb remains unchecked. The CDR3 spans 15 residues. DNA for this receptor is not on file. Germline CDR1 reads KGHSH; CDR2 reads LQKENI.

The J gene is TRBJ1-6, the V gene TRBV2; TCRdb lists TRBD1, though no DNA is available to test this call. In germline, CDR1 is SNHLY, CDR2 FYNNEI. The CDR3 covers 13 residues. DNA was not recorded. This chain's CDR3 is CASSSQGWGPLHF.

The J gene is TRBJ1-6, the V gene TRBV19; checking the TCRdb D call of TRBD1 is not possible without DNA. This CDR3 has 14 residues. No DNA is given. The germline V gene has CDR1 LNHDA and CDR2 SQIVND (reference sequence). The CDR3 reads CASKGRGINSPLHF.

This chain uses TRBV12-2 with TRBJ1-3. TRBV12-2 is reported as a pseudogene. This CDR3 region has 18 residues. No DNA has been recorded. This CDR3 reads CASRWRGGRGYSGNTIYF.

The CDR3 sequence: CASSQDHWNTGELFF. This chain uses TRBV14 with TRBJ2-2. This CDR3 region has 15 residues. The DNA is unrecorded. Germline values: CDR1 SGHDN, CDR2 FVKESK.

This clone is classed as medium-sized by frequency. The chain recombines TRBV29-1 with TRBJ2-3; absent DNA, TCRdb's TRBD1 call cannot be checked. The CDR3 is 11 amino acids. This entry has no DNA. The V gene's germline CDR1 is SQVTM and CDR2 ANQGSEA. CDR3 residues: CSVGGQGPQYF.

The J gene is TRBJ2-2, the V gene TRBV5-6; with no DNA, the TCRdb D assignment of TRBD2 cannot be verified. Looked up from germline, CDR1 is SGHDT and CDR2 is YYEEEE. CDR3 length: 15 amino acids. No DNA sequence is on record. CDR3 loop: CASSLGGGAVRELFF.

The chain employs TRBV7-9 and TRBJ1-3; there is no DNA to check the TCRdb D call of TRBD1. Per germline, CDR1 SEHNR and CDR2 FQNEAQ (reference sequence). This CDR3 spans 16 amino acids. No DNA sequence is on record. The CDR3 spells CASSFKQGVFGNTIYF.

The rearrangement joins TRBV7-9 to TRBJ1-4; TCRdb proposes TRBD1, but this gene call is untestable without DNA. There are 14 residues in the CDR3. Only the protein sequence is given. Germline V gene sequence: CDR1 SEHNR, CDR2 FQNEAQ (reference sequence). The CDR3 is CASSLGTGNEKLFF.

This chain joins TRBV18 and TRBJ1-3. Germline lookup yields CDR1 KGHSH and CDR2 LQKENI. The CDR3 contains 14 residues. This entry has no DNA. The CDR3 protein is CASSREALGNTIYF.

The chain combines TRBV10-2 with TRBJ2-6; TCRdb lists TRBD1, though no DNA is available to test this call. The CDR3 sequence is 13 residues long. Only the protein is on record. Germline loops: CDR1 WSHSY, CDR2 SAAADI. CDR3 region: CASTTTGANVLTF.

V and J are TRBV7-7 and TRBJ2-7. The CDR3 length is 13 residues. No DNA sequence is on record. Germline V gene data show CDR1 as SSHAT and CDR2 as FNYEAQ (reference sequence). The chain's CDR3 is CASSLGPSYEQYF.

The chain employs TRBV5-6 and TRBJ1-2; no DNA is available, so the TRBD1 call from TCRdb remains unchecked. CDR3 size: 14 residues. DNA was not recorded. The germline V gene encodes CDR1 SGHDT and CDR2 YYEEEE. This CDR3 reads CASSLRTGISGYTF.

The V call is TRBV29-1, the J call TRBJ1-1; the TCRdb call, TRBD1, lacks DNA for checking. Germline V CDR1 and CDR2: SQVTM, ANQGSEA. The CDR3 is 14 residues long. There is no recorded DNA. CDR3: CSVHTDRVRTEAFF.

The V call is TRBV5-4, the J call TRBJ1-3; TCRdb's D call of TRBD1 is untestable without DNA. Looked up from germline, CDR1 is SGHNT and CDR2 is YYREEE (reference sequence). The CDR3 contains 15 residues. No DNA is recorded. CDR3 residues: CASSLEPVSGNTIYF.

This chain uses TRBV5-1 with TRBJ2-7. The CDR3 covers 12 residues. No coding sequence is recorded. Germline lookup yields CDR1 SGHRS and CDR2 YFSETQ. The CDR3 here is CASSLEGYEQYF.

The chain couples TRBV11-1 to TRBJ1-3. The CDR3 sequence is 14 residues long. DNA is not recorded here. Germline CDR1 reads SGHAT; CDR2 reads FQDESV (reference sequence). CDR3 sequence reads: CASSDASSGNTIYF.

V is TRBV11-3 and J is TRBJ2-2. This CDR3 contains 12 residues. No DNA is given. Germline CDR1 reads SGHNT; CDR2 reads YENEEA. The CDR3 loop reads CASSSNTGELFF.

This chain joins TRBV4-3 and TRBJ2-2. The CDR3 is 15 residues long. No DNA is listed. CDR1 and CDR2 (germline): LGHNA, YSLEER. The CDR3 is CASSHPYANTGELFF.